This T cell receptor (beta chain) was identified during a study of regulatory T cells in long-lasting Graves disease. Study-level findings and limits: Comparison showed that persistent patients shared more public clonotypes (fewer than 3,000) than new patients (about 970).

CDR1 KGHSH and CDR2 LQKENI come from the germline V gene. With 4 bases removed from V and 8 bases from J, the gap between germline ends came to 20 bases. The CDR3 has 16 residues. This clonotype has only a few counts. The antigen is unknown. Arm-PCR with iRepertoire HTBI primers amplified the CDR3 regions for these TCR beta libraries. TCRdb called the multiplex PCR reads again in MiXCR, with one record for every CDR3 protein. There are 450,000 to 600,000 distinct CDR3 sequences in the sample; roughly 13% occur only once, and under 10% lies in the top ten. As for time point: newly diagnosed GD, antithyroid drugs for less than 3 months. Extracted RNA from PBMCs served as the source of the TCR library. The same data also went into a second study, on T cells in Graves' hyperthyroidism and ophthalmopathy. That study reports: HTBI primers drove first-round RT-PCR of the TCR CDR3. The model foresaw ophthalmopathy a median around 6 months prior to onset.

This clonotype was obtained from a man aged 30-40 years with Graves disease. The sequenced sample was peripheral blood mononuclear cells (PBMCs), obtained at new diagnosis, from a patient treated with antithyroid drugs. The chain joins TRBV18 to TRBJ1-4; the D gene is possibly TRBD1 (6 bases). The CDR3 DNA follows: TGTGCCAGCTCACTTCGAGCACAGGGCGAGGGAGAAAAACTGTTTTTT. Protein product: CASSLRAQGEGEKLFF.